This entry describes one T cell receptor (beta chain). CDR1 is MDHEN and CDR2 is SYDVKM in the germline V gene. The CDR3 consists of 15 residues. V lost 3 bases and J 0 bases, leaving 11 bases between the germline ends. The data were taken from a study of T cell changes during pregnancy in multiple sclerosis. The data were produced by immunoSEQ multiplex PCR, yet TCRdb's version contains in-frame clones alone and is incomplete. Of around 92,000 clones detected, 85% to 95% appear once; the ten largest clones hold 0.99%. The gene calls are TRBV28 and TRBJ1-1; unclear D gene. The sequencing used peripheral blood, collected after pregnancy. The receptor was derived from a female donor with multiple sclerosis, enrolled in a pregnancy study. CDR3 nucleotide sequence: TGTGCCAGCAGTTTCCATGTAGCTATGAACACTGAAGCTTTCTTT. Its protein product is CASSFHVAMNTEAFF.